This T cell receptor (beta chain) derives from a study of CD8+CD57+ T cells in acquired aplastic anemia (dated by TCRdb to the late 2010s). Regarding the complete study: Extracted DNA from sorted CD4+ and CD8+ cells averaged about 3 ug, ranging from about 0.19 to 30 ug. Healthy donor samples averaged roughly 9.8 million reads for CD4+ and about 11 million for CD8+ cells.

Overall study results and their limits: No significant difference in CD8+ Simpson's diversity was found between patients and healthy controls (P=0.060). Roughly 31 CD8+ CDR3 sequences were shared between patients and controls but appeared highly expressed in patients and within their immunodominant clones.

TCR beta VDJ combination and CDR3 sequence profiling used genomic DNA as the template. An Illumina HiSeq 2000 was the platform used for TCR repertoire sequencing. Per the authors' processing: TRBV/TRBJ rearrangement plots, CDR3 size and DJ length profiles, and Simpson's diversity index were used to assess repertoires. Whichever DNA sequence was most abundant in the deep sequencing data was defined as the immunodominant clone. CDR3 amino acid sequences were screened for sharing across subjects and were compared with published repertoires and the VDJdb database. TCRdb's own reprocessing of the public reads used fastp at Q25 and MiXCR and kept productive beta chains. When rows share a CDR3 protein, they turn into one entry using the most common DNA and genes. These V and J calls rely on TCRdb rather than the paper's analysis. The sample contains about 210,000 distinct CDR3 sequences, about a third of them found a single time. The ten largest make up 0.95% to 1.2% of the sample.

CDR1 and CDR2, per the germline V gene (reference sequence), are DFQATT and SNEGSKA. CDR3 length: 14 amino acids, cysteine to phenylalanine. Only the CDR3 region is kept as DNA, spanning 42 bases read in frame from base 1. V loses 5 bases of germline sequence and J loses 4 bases, and the interval between the two ends is 18 bases. In the study, sorted CD4+ and CD8+ blood T cells from patients with severe aplastic anemia and from healthy subjects underwent deep sequencing of TCR repertoires. Ficoll-Paque density gradient centrifugation was used to isolate peripheral blood mononuclear cells. Before DNA was extracted, CD4+ and CD8+ T cells were sorted using either FACS or magnetic beads. This clonotype occurred many times. Its antigen target is currently unknown. Per-base qualities were not stored, and no clone one base away is much larger.

The sequenced material came from sorted CD4+, CD8+, or CD8+CD57+ T cells (not recorded which) from PBMCs. The chain is assembled from TRBV20-1 and TRBJ2-7, and perhaps TRBD2 as D gene, on 5 matching bases. The clonotype comes from a human donor in good health, serving as a control. CDR3 region: CSARMGASGYEQYF. At the DNA level, the sequence is TGCAGTGCTCGGATGGGCGCCTCGGGGTACGAGCAGTACTTC.